One sample yielded the 21 T cell receptor beta chains listed below, sequenced in a study of T-cell reconstitution after alpha-beta-depleted transplantation in children. Preparation of the TCRbeta library involved a method that used unique molecular identifiers. MiXCR, run by TCRdb on the PCR reads, gives a single entry per CDR3 protein. Among 670,000 or so distinct CDR3 sequences listed, roughly 13% were seen once. The source material was PBMCs, sampled before TCRalphabeta/CD19-depleted stem cell transplant. Receptor source: a girl between 2 and 10 years old with congenital amegakaryocytic thrombocytopenia, due to receive a stem cell transplant.

This clonotype was detected a few times. Here the CDR3 reads CASSSPGAYYF. CDR3 DNA: TGCGCCAGCAGCTCCCCGGGAGCCTACTACTTC. The chain joins TRBV5-1 to TRBJ2-5; weak D call: TRBD2 (6 bases). V shed 3 bases and J shed 14 bases, with 14 bases lying between them. Germline lookup yields CDR1 SGHRS and CDR2 YFSETQ. The CDR3 runs 11 residues.

This rearrangement joins TRBV29-1 to TRBJ2-1, with TRBD2 as a possible D gene (5 bases). The CDR3 runs to 13 residues. The V gene lost 7 bases and the J gene lost 3 bases, with 13 bases spanning the gap. Germline CDR1 and CDR2: SQVTM and ANQGSEA. CDR3 residues: CSALERIYNEQFF. The CDR3 region has the DNA TGCAGCGCCCTGGAGCGGATCTACAATGAGCAGTTCTTC.

This clonotype occurred many times. This chain links TRBV12-3 or TRBV12-4 with TRBJ2-7; TRBD2 aligns across 9 bases. The CDR3 consists of 15 residues. Trimming took 2 bases from V and 6 from J; bases not matched to a gene: 8. Here the CDR3 reads CASSLIAGVSGEQYF. For the CDR3, the DNA is TGTGCCAGCAGTTTAATAGCGGGAGTTTCGGGCGAGCAGTACTTC.

This clonotype was seen a few times. The chain couples TRBV28 to TRBJ1-6, with 7 bases matching TRBD1. The CDR3 spans 18 residues. Germline-derived CDR1 and CDR2 are MDHEN and SYDVKM. Losses at the gene ends were 2 bases for V and 3 bases for J; bases not matched to a gene: 10. The CDR3 loop is CASSLGGTDRFYNSPLHF. The DNA of the CDR3 is TGTGCCAGCAGTTTAGGGGGTACGGACAGGTTCTATAATTCACCCCTCCACTTT.

The rearrangement uses TRBV19 and TRBJ2-1; D assignment may be TRBD1 or TRBD2 (5 bases each). Germline V gene sequence: CDR1 LNHDA, CDR2 SQIVND (reference sequence). With 10 bases removed from V and 4 bases from J, the gap between germline ends came to 17 bases. The CDR3 totals 14 residues. The CDR3 loop is CATKPGPNYNEQFF. CDR3 bases: TGTGCCACCAAGCCGGGACCGAATTACAATGAGCAGTTCTTC.

For this clonotype: One end of the junction fails to match germline, which may point to a read error. The chain carries TRBV5-4 and TRBJ1-1; TRBD1 matches at 8 bases. The CDR3 spans 14 residues. Germline CDR1 and CDR2: SGHNT and YYREEE (reference sequence). In nucleotides, the CDR3 is TGTGCCAGCAGCTTGGACAGGGGGATTGATGGGGCTCTCTTT. It encodes CASSLDRGIDGALF. Full variable domain (missing parts from reference TRBV5-4 and TRBJ1-1): ETGVTQSPTHLIKTRGQQVTLRCSSQSGHNTVSWYQQALGQGPQFIFQYYREEENGRGNFPPRFSGLQFPNYSSELNVNALELDDSALYLCASSLDRGIDGALFGQGTRLTVV.

This clonotype was seen at least ten times. V and J are TRBV5-1 and TRBJ1-1; D might be TRBD1 (5 bases). CDR3 length: 16 amino acids. V lost 2 bases, J lost 3 bases, and 17 bases lay in between. The germline V gene has CDR1 SGHRS and CDR2 YFSETQ. The CDR3 reads CASSLTLSGGYTEAFF. The CDR3 coding sequence is TGCGCCAGCAGCTTAACCCTATCGGGGGGTTACACTGAAGCTTTCTTT. The full variable domain, its missing parts supplied by reference TRBV5-1 and TRBJ1-1, is KAGVTQTPRYLIKTRGQQVTLSCSPISGHRSVSWYQQTPGQGLQFLFEYFSETQRNKGNFPGRFSGRQFSNSRSEMNVSTLELGDSALYLCASSLTLSGGYTEAFFGQGTRLTVV.

Many counts were recorded for this clonotype. This chain joins TRBV29-1 and TRBJ1-4; D is unresolved. This CDR3 spans 12 amino acids. The germline V gene encodes CDR1 SQVTM and CDR2 ANQGSEA. Between the trimmed V and J ends, which lost 5 bases and 5 bases, there was a span of 9 bases. CDR3 in amino acids: CSVMIDNEKLFF. CDR3 DNA sequence: TGCAGCGTTATGATAGACAATGAAAAACTGTTTTTT.

This clonotype was observed a handful of times. The chain uses TRBV5-6 and TRBJ2-7; tentative D call: TRBD1 (6 bases). The CDR3 covers 18 residues. Germline lookup yields CDR1 SGHDT and CDR2 YYEEEE. The ends were cut back, 3 bases at V and 3 bases at J, with 25 bases in the middle. The CDR3 nucleotides are TGTGCCAGCAGCTGGGAAGCCCAGGGTGGGGGCCAAATCTACGAGCAGTACTTC. Encoded protein: CASSWEAQGGGQIYEQYF.

This clonotype was detected many times. The V and J genes are TRBV7-2 and TRBJ2-3; possibly TRBD1 for D (6 bases). The CDR3 contains 16 residues. V gave up 4 bases and J gave up 0 bases, with 14 bases separating them. Germline V lookup: CDR1 SGHTA, CDR2 FQGNSA. The CDR3 reads CASSSVTGFSTDTQYF. CDR3 DNA sequence: TGTGCCAGCAGCTCGGTGACAGGCTTCAGCACAGATACGCAGTATTTT.

This clonotype was detected many times. This chain uses TRBV20-1 with TRBJ1-2; a weak D match, TRBD1 (5 bases). The CDR3 sequence is 15 residues long. Per germline, CDR1 DFQATT and CDR2 SNEGSKA (reference sequence). V shed 0 bases and J shed 3 bases, with 14 bases lying between them. The CDR3, as DNA: TGCAGTGCTAGAGATGGCGGTGGGGGGGACTATGGCTACACCTTC. Translation gives CSARDGGGGDYGYTF.

This clonotype was observed at least ten times. CDR3 nucleotide sequence: TGTGCCAGCAGCTTACACGACACCAATGAGCAGTTCTTC. Amino acids: CASSLHDTNEQFF. The rearrangement uses TRBV5-5 and TRBJ2-1; D remains unclear. CDR1 and CDR2 (germline): SGHKS, YYEKEE (reference sequence). The CDR3 loop spans 13 amino acids. Trimming shortened V by 2 bases and J by 6 bases, and 9 bases separated the two germline ends.

This clonotype was counted a few times. The junction departs from the called germline gene at one end, perhaps through a read error. This chain links TRBV11-1 with TRBJ2-1; 9 bases are a match to TRBD2. Germline V CDR1 and CDR2: SGHAT, FQDESV (reference sequence). CDR3 length equals 19 residues. Here the CDR3 reads CASSLSSIGSGSSHNEQFF. The CDR3 DNA reads as TGTGCCAGCAGCTTAAGCTCCATCGGTAGCGGGAGCTCCCACAATGAGCAGTTCTTC.

The rearrangement joins TRBV29-1 to TRBJ2-5; D is possibly TRBD2 (5 bases). The CDR3 consists of 10 residues. Germline CDR1 and CDR2: SQVTM and ANQGSEA. V was pared by 3 bases and J by 9 bases, with 8 bases between. CDR3 sequence reads: CSVDTGAQYF. CDR3 nucleotide sequence: TGCAGCGTTGACACCGGGGCCCAGTACTTC.

This chain joins TRBV7-9 and TRBJ2-3; tentative D call: TRBD2 (7 bases). The CDR3 is 15 residues long. CDR1 and CDR2 (germline): SEHNR, FQNEAQ (reference sequence). V was cut by 4 bases and J by 6 bases, with 17 bases left in between. CDR3 sequence (DNA): TGTGCCAGCAGCTCATCGGGAGGAGACAGGGATACGCAGTATTTT. This gives the protein CASSSSGGDRDTQYF. Combining the CDR3 with reference TRBV7-9 and TRBJ2-3 gives the whole variable domain DTGVSQNPRHKITKRGQNVTFRCDPISEHNRLYWYRQTLGQGPEFLTYFQNEAQLEKSRLLSDRFSAERPKGSFSTLEIQRTEQGDSAMYLCASSSSGGDRDTQYFGPGTRLTVL.

This clonotype showed up many times. This chain joins TRBV25-1 and TRBJ1-1; TRBD1 agrees at 7 bases. The V segment lost 7 bases and the J segment 6 bases; nucleotides outside the gene matches: 8. Germline V gene lookup returns CDR1 MGHDK and CDR2 SYGVNS. This CDR3 is built from 13 residues. The CDR3 coding sequence is TGTGCCAGCATTGGGGACAGTTGGGCTGAAGCTTTCTTT. Translated: CASIGDSWAEAFF. The full variable domain, rest sourced from reference TRBV25-1 and TRBJ1-1, is EADIYQTPRYLVIGTGKKITLECSQTMGHDKMYWYQQDPGMELHLIHYSYGVNSTEKGDLSSESTVSRIRTEHFPLTLESARPSHTSQYLCASIGDSWAEAFFGQGTRLTVV.

This clonotype was seen more than once but under ten times. The CDR3 is CSARDLNTPGGYTF. The CDR3 DNA is TGCAGTGCTAGAGATTTAAACACGCCCGGGGGCTACACCTTC. The J gene is TRBJ1-2, the V gene TRBV20-1; D not resolved. Germline CDR1 reads DFQATT; CDR2 reads SNEGSKA (reference sequence). The CDR3 runs 14 residues. Deletions cut 0 bases from V and 8 bases from J, with 16 bases between.

This clonotype was counted only a few times. The chain combines TRBV18 with TRBJ2-3, with a tentative D call TRBD1 (5 bases). CDR1 and CDR2 (germline): KGHSH, LQKENI. CDR3 size: 15 residues. The V and J ends lost 2 bases and 2 bases respectively, with 11 bases between them. The CDR3 protein is CASSPGADPTDTQYF. CDR3 DNA sequence: TGTGCCAGCTCACCAGGGGCAGACCCCACAGATACGCAGTATTTT.

The chain links TRBV5-1 to TRBJ2-7, with 10 bases matching TRBD1. The CDR3 consists of 15 residues. CDR1 and CDR2 from the germline V gene are SGHRS and YFSETQ. Trimming at V came to 2 bases and at J to 3 bases, leaving 5 bases not matched to a gene. The CDR3 reads CASSFPGTGVYEQYF. The CDR3 bases are TGCGCCAGCAGCTTCCCCGGGACAGGGGTCTACGAGCAGTACTTC.

About this clonotype: A read error may be the cause here, since a much bigger clone is one base away. The V gene is TRBV12-3 or TRBV12-4, the J gene TRBJ1-5; a possible D gene is TRBD1 (5 bases). The CDR3 is 14 residues long. CDR3: CTSSPRGFNQPQHF. The DNA of the CDR3 is TGTACCAGCAGTCCCCGGGGCTTCAATCAGCCCCAGCATTTT.

Only a few counts were recorded for this clonotype. For the CDR3, the DNA is TGCAGCGTTGAATTTGGGGGGTACCCGTCCTACGAGCAGTACTTC. It is translated as CSVEFGGYPSYEQYF. The chain combines TRBV29-1 with TRBJ2-7, with D tentatively TRBD2 (6 bases). Germline lookup yields CDR1 SQVTM and CDR2 ANQGSEA. Trimming left V 2 bases short and J 1 base short, with 15 bases between. The CDR3 has 15 amino acids.